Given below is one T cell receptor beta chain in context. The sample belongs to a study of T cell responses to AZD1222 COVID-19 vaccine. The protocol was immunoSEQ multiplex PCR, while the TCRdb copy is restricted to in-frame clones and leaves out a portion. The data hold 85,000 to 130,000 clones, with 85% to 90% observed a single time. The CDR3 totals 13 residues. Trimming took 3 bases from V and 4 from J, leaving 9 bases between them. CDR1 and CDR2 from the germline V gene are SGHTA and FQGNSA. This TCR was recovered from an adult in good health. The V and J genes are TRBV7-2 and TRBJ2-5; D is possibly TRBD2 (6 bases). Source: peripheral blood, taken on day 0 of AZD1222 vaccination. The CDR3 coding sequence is TGTGCCAGCAGCTTCGGGGGAGGAGAGACCCAGTACTTC. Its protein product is CASSFGGGETQYF.